This is a list of T cell receptor beta chains from one sample in a study of blood T cell repertoires in COVID-19. Only in-frame clones appear in the TCRdb table, and some are missing; sequencing was by immunoSEQ multiplex PCR. The sample contains about 150,000 clones, roughly 84% of which appear only once. Sequencing was done on a sample of peripheral blood. The receptors stem from a woman aged 45 to 65 in a cohort sampled during active or convalescent COVID-19. Both conserved end residues are part of each CDR3. A D gene is named only where the DNA matches it firmly. Part of the rows lack a size; the others show once, few, many or a class for expanded clones.

NA	TRBV5-1	TRBJ2-3	NA	CASSLGGGFTDTQYF	TGCGCCAGCAGCTTGGGGGGAGGTTTCACAGATACGCAGTATTTT
TRBD2	TRBV3-1/TRBV3-2	TRBJ2-3	NA	CASSQRSGGSTDTQYF	TGTGCCAGCAGCCAAAGGAGCGGGGGGAGCACAGATACGCAGTATTTT
TRBD2	TRBV19	TRBJ2-1	NA	CASTRGGQSYNEQFF	TGTGCCAGTACGCGGGGGGGCCAATCCTACAATGAGCAGTTCTTC
NA	TRBV6-1	TRBJ2-7	NA	CASSEAERGSFGLTYEQYF	TGTGCCAGCAGTGAAGCGGAAAGGGGGTCTTTTGGCCTAACCTACGAGCAGTACTTC
TRBD1	TRBV2	TRBJ1-5	NA	CASSEAWQGAQPQHF	TGTGCCAGCAGTGAAGCATGGCAGGGGGCGCAGCCCCAGCATTTT
TRBD1	TRBV7-2	TRBJ1-2	once	CASSLAQGAVYGYTF	TGTGCCAGCAGCTTAGCACAGGGGGCAGTCTATGGCTACACCTTC
TRBD2	TRBV6-5	TRBJ2-2	NA	CASQLAGALTGELFF	TGTGCCAGCCAACTAGCGGGGGCCCTCACCGGGGAGCTGTTTTTT
NA	TRBV5-8	TRBJ1-5	once	CASSLGQPPVKPQHF	TGTGCCAGCAGCTTGGGACAGCCTCCCGTGAAGCCCCAGCATTTT
TRBD1	TRBV19	TRBJ2-1	few	CASRDRGNEQFF	TGTGCCTCTAGGGACAGGGGGAATGAGCAGTTCTTC
NA	TRBV11-2	TRBJ1-1	NA	CASSLVPGHTEAFF	TGTGCCAGCAGCTTAGTTCCAGGCCACACTGAAGCTTTCTTT
TRBD1	TRBV3-1/TRBV3-2	TRBJ1-3	NA	CASSHPGTGTSGNTIYF	TGTGCCAGCAGCCACCCCGGGACAGGGACCTCTGGAAACACCATATATTTT
NA	TRBV5-4	TRBJ1-1	NA	CASRRDTGNLGTEAFF	TGTGCCAGCAGACGGGACACGGGGAACCTGGGCACTGAAGCTTTCTTT
TRBD1	TRBV7-9	TRBJ1-2	NA	CATLGQGFTF	TGTGCCACCCTCGGACAGGGCTTTACCTTC
NA	TRBV5-4	TRBJ1-5	once	CASSLGGAVSNQPQHF	TGTGCCAGCAGCTTGGGTGGGGCCGTTAGCAATCAGCCCCAGCATTTT
TRBD1	TRBV6-2/TRBV6-3	TRBJ2-6	NA	CASSYDGQGVAGANVLTF	TGTGCCAGCAGTTACGACGGACAGGGGGTGGCTGGGGCCAACGTCCTGACTTTC
NA	TRBV2	TRBJ1-1	NA	CASSEEGLPNTEAFF	TGTGCCAGCAGTGAAGAAGGACTCCCAAACACTGAAGCTTTCTTT
NA	TRBV3-1/TRBV3-2	TRBJ1-5	NA	CASSRSGDSNQPQHF	TGTGCCAGCAGCCGTTCGGGGGATAGCAATCAGCCCCAGCATTTT
TRBD1	TRBV14	TRBJ1-3	NA	CASSQPGQAAVNTIYF	TGTGCCAGCAGCCAACCCGGACAGGCTGCCGTAAACACCATATATTTT
NA	TRBV7-3	TRBJ1-1	NA	CASSLTPQVTEAFF	TGTGCCAGCAGCTTAACCCCGCAGGTCACTGAAGCTTTCTTT
TRBD1	TRBV6-5	TRBJ1-4	NA	CASSGAGTGEEKLFF	TGTGCCAGCAGCGGAGCCGGGACAGGAGAAGAAAAACTGTTTTTT
NA	TRBV5-4	TRBJ2-1	NA	CASSLGREQFF	TGTGCCAGCAGCTTGGGTCGGGAGCAGTTCTTC
NA	TRBV7-2	TRBJ2-3	NA	CASSPSRTDTQYF	TGTGCCAGCAGCCCATCTCGGACAGATACGCAGTATTTT
TRBD1	TRBV25-1	TRBJ1-2	NA	CASSEGSGGGYGYTF	TGTGCCAGCAGTGAGGGGTCAGGGGGCGGCTATGGCTACACCTTC
NA	TRBV7-2	TRBJ1-5	NA	CASSLAGQPQHF	TGTGCCAGCAGCTTAGCCGGGCAGCCCCAGCATTTT
TRBD1	TRBV5-1	TRBJ1-1	NA	CASSVLQGALEAFF	TGCGCCAGCAGCGTTTTACAGGGGGCGCTTGAAGCTTTCTTT
NA	TRBV7-6	TRBJ1-2	NA	CASSLNGGGNYGYTF	TGTGCCAGCAGCCTTAACGGGGGGGGAAATTATGGCTACACCTTC
NA	TRBV10-3	TRBJ2-2	NA	CAISPGQRNTGELFF	TGTGCCATCAGCCCGGGACAAAGGAACACCGGGGAGCTGTTTTTT
NA	TRBV18	TRBJ1-2	NA	CASSGVEVGQSYGYTF	TGTGCCAGCTCAGGGGTGGAGGTCGGACAGAGCTATGGCTACACCTTC
NA	TRBV7-9	TRBJ1-1	NA	CASSFRQTNTEAFF	TGTGCCAGCAGCTTTAGACAGACGAACACTGAAGCTTTCTTT
NA	TRBV10-2	TRBJ1-4	NA	CASSGNRDEKLFF	TGCGCCAGCAGTGGGAACCGGGATGAAAAACTGTTTTTT
TRBD2	TRBV3-1/TRBV3-2	TRBJ2-3	NA	CASSQTSGDTDTQYF	TGTGCCAGCAGCCAAACTAGCGGGGACACAGATACGCAGTATTTT
TRBD2	TRBV7-6	TRBJ2-1	few	CASSPSTSAYNEQFF	TGTGCCAGCAGCCCTTCGACTAGCGCCTACAATGAGCAGTTCTTC
NA	TRBV25-1	TRBJ1-1	NA	CASSESGGTEAFF	TGTGCCAGCAGTGAATCGGGGGGGACTGAAGCTTTCTTT
NA	TRBV9	TRBJ2-2	once	CASRETVSNTGELFF	TGTGCCAGCAGGGAAACAGTTTCGAACACCGGGGAGCTGTTTTTT
NA	TRBV19	TRBJ1-5	NA	CASSIVEGGDQPQHF	TGTGCCAGTAGTATAGTAGAGGGAGGCGATCAGCCCCAGCATTTT
NA	TRBV7-9	TRBJ2-3	NA	CASSSDGQRTDTQYF	TGTGCCAGCAGCTCCGACGGACAGCGCACAGATACGCAGTATTTT
TRBD1	TRBV6-6	TRBJ1-2	NA	CASGSNEQGWYYGYTF	TGTGCCAGCGGCTCCAATGAACAGGGGTGGTATTATGGCTACACCTTC
NA	TRBV4-1	TRBJ1-1	NA	CASSHPPGRTEAFF	TGCGCCAGCAGCCATCCCCCGGGGAGGACTGAAGCTTTCTTT
NA	TRBV21-1	TRBJ2-1	NA	CASSSHQGGHEQFF	TGTGCCAGCAGCTCACACCAAGGGGGCCATGAGCAGTTCTTC
TRBD1	TRBV19	TRBJ2-1	once	CASVQGTGEYNEQFF	TGTGCCAGCGTGCAAGGGACAGGGGAGTACAATGAGCAGTTCTTC
NA	TRBV20-1	TRBJ2-7	NA	CSASRLGEQYF	TGCAGTGCTTCTCGACTTGGCGAGCAGTACTTC
NA	TRBV7-9	TRBJ1-5	NA	CASTDQGSNQPQHF	TGTGCCAGCACCGATCAGGGTAGCAATCAGCCCCAGCATTTT
NA	TRBV19	TRBJ2-7	medium-sized	CASSITGKSSYEQYF	TGTGCCAGTAGTATAACAGGGAAGAGCTCCTACGAGCAGTACTTC
NA	TRBV7-3	TRBJ2-2	NA	CASSLLLNTGELFF	TGTGCCAGCAGCTTACTACTAAACACCGGGGAGCTGTTTTTT
NA	TRBV5-1	TRBJ2-3	NA	CASSWGRDTQYF	TGCGCCAGCAGCTGGGGGCGGGATACGCAGTATTTT
NA	TRBV7-9	TRBJ2-2	NA	CASSLNGDGELFF	TGTGCCAGCAGCTTAAATGGAGACGGGGAGCTGTTTTTT
TRBD1	TRBV6-2/TRBV6-3	TRBJ2-1	NA	CASSSLAQGDNYNEQFF	TGTGCCAGCAGTTCTCTGGCACAGGGGGACAACTACAATGAGCAGTTCTTC
NA	TRBV7-9	TRBJ2-3	NA	CASSHRLETDTQYF	TGTGCCAGCAGCCACCGACTAGAAACAGATACGCAGTATTTT
NA	TRBV5-1	TRBJ1-1	NA	CASSLDERTHTEAFF	TGCGCCAGCAGCTTGGACGAACGGACACACACTGAAGCTTTCTTT
TRBD2	TRBV7-2	TRBJ2-1	NA	CASSLIGGSYNEQFF	TGTGCCAGCAGCTTGATCGGGGGGTCCTACAATGAGCAGTTCTTC
NA	TRBV2	TRBJ2-3	NA	CASRESTDTQYF	TGTGCCAGCAGGGAGAGCACAGATACGCAGTATTTT